Listed below are T cell receptor beta chains from one sample, sequenced in a study of blood T cell repertoires in COVID-19. The data were produced by immunoSEQ multiplex PCR, yet TCRdb's version contains in-frame clones alone and is incomplete. The sample has around 300,000 clones; around 90% are singletons. The sequenced material came from peripheral blood. These receptors all stem from a woman aged 40 to 55 with acute or convalescent COVID-19. Each CDR3 is given with its conserved first and last residue. Each record gives: D gene, clone size, V gene, J gene, CDR3 DNA, CDR3 protein. D genes are given only for firm matches. Size is omitted from some rows. Given values are once, few, many or a class for expanded clones.

d_gene: TRBD1; abundance: .; v_gene: TRBV7-8; j_gene: TRBJ1-4; CDR3nt: TGTGCCAGCAGCTCGCGGCGGGACAGCGAAAATGAAAAACTGTTTTTT; CDR3aa: CASSSRRDSENEKLFF
d_gene: .; abundance: .; v_gene: TRBV21-1; j_gene: TRBJ2-1; CDR3nt: TGTGCCAGCAGCAATCCTTGGGGGGGCTACAATGAGCAGTTCTTC; CDR3aa: CASSNPWGGYNEQFF
d_gene: .; abundance: .; v_gene: TRBV4-1; j_gene: TRBJ2-1; CDR3nt: TGCGCCAGCAGCCAAGGTGACAAAGAGCAGTTCTTC; CDR3aa: CASSQGDKEQFF
d_gene: TRBD1; abundance: .; v_gene: TRBV5-1; j_gene: TRBJ1-4; CDR3nt: TGCGCCAGCAGCATCCGAGGGACAGGGGATGAAAAACTGTTTTTT; CDR3aa: CASSIRGTGDEKLFF
d_gene: .; abundance: .; v_gene: TRBV6-1; j_gene: TRBJ2-5; CDR3nt: TGTGCCAGCAGTTCCCCAGGGAAAGAGACCCAGTACTTC; CDR3aa: CASSSPGKETQYF
d_gene: TRBD2; abundance: .; v_gene: TRBV6-5; j_gene: TRBJ2-2; CDR3nt: TGTGCCAGCAAGTTAGCGGGGGGCACCGGGGAGCTGTTTTTT; CDR3aa: CASKLAGGTGELFF
d_gene: .; abundance: .; v_gene: TRBV7-9; j_gene: TRBJ2-2; CDR3nt: TGTGCCAGCAGCTCAGAATCCGGGGAGCTGTTTTTT; CDR3aa: CASSSESGELFF
d_gene: .; abundance: .; v_gene: TRBV7-2; j_gene: TRBJ2-3; CDR3nt: TGTGCCAGCAGCTCCTCTAGAGATACGCAGTATTTT; CDR3aa: CASSSSRDTQYF
d_gene: .; abundance: once; v_gene: TRBV5-1; j_gene: TRBJ1-5; CDR3nt: TGCGCCAGCAGCTTGGAGGGGCAGGGTGGGTGGAGCAATCAGCCCCAGCATTTT; CDR3aa: CASSLEGQGGWSNQPQHF
d_gene: TRBD1; abundance: .; v_gene: TRBV7-2; j_gene: TRBJ1-4; CDR3nt: TGTGCCAGCAGCTTGGGACAGGGGGGAAAACTGTTTTTT; CDR3aa: CASSLGQGGKLFF
d_gene: TRBD2; abundance: .; v_gene: TRBV2; j_gene: TRBJ2-1; CDR3nt: TGTGCCAGCAGTGAACTAGCGGGGGGGGTATACAATGAGCAGTTCTTC; CDR3aa: CASSELAGGVYNEQFF
d_gene: TRBD1; abundance: .; v_gene: TRBV4-1; j_gene: TRBJ1-2; CDR3nt: TGCGCCAGCAGCCCAGCTAATCCGGGACAGGGGACGGTGGACTATGGCTACACCTTC; CDR3aa: CASSPANPGQGTVDYGYTF
d_gene: TRBD2; abundance: once; v_gene: TRBV11-2; j_gene: TRBJ2-1; CDR3nt: TGTGCCAGCAGCAGCGGGACCCTTTCTGGCAATGAGCAGTTCTTC; CDR3aa: CASSSGTLSGNEQFF
d_gene: TRBD1; abundance: .; v_gene: TRBV5-1; j_gene: TRBJ1-2; CDR3nt: TGCGCCAGCAGCTTGGAGGGACAGTTTAGCTACACCTTC; CDR3aa: CASSLEGQFSYTF
d_gene: .; abundance: .; v_gene: TRBV5-1; j_gene: TRBJ2-3; CDR3nt: TGCGCCAGCAGTATGGGGCAATACACAGATACGCAGTATTTT; CDR3aa: CASSMGQYTDTQYF
d_gene: .; abundance: .; v_gene: TRBV6-5; j_gene: TRBJ1-3; CDR3nt: TGTGCCAGCAGTTGGGTACGGGGGAACTCTGGAAACACCATATATTTT; CDR3aa: CASSWVRGNSGNTIYF
d_gene: .; abundance: .; v_gene: TRBV19; j_gene: TRBJ2-5; CDR3nt: TGTGCCAGCCGCTCAGGGAATGGGGAGACCCAGTACTTC; CDR3aa: CASRSGNGETQYF
d_gene: .; abundance: .; v_gene: TRBV10-3; j_gene: TRBJ1-2; CDR3nt: TGTGCCATCAGTGAGTCGGGTCTTGAGGGTCGATATGGCTACACCTTC; CDR3aa: CAISESGLEGRYGYTF
d_gene: TRBD1; abundance: once; v_gene: TRBV6-5; j_gene: TRBJ1-1; CDR3nt: TGTGCCAGCAGTTCGCAGGGGGAGTGGGCTTTCTTT; CDR3aa: CASSSQGEWAFF
d_gene: .; abundance: .; v_gene: TRBV6-5; j_gene: TRBJ1-1; CDR3nt: TGTGCCAGCAGTTACCAAGGGGCGCGAATGCACACTGAAGCTTTCTTT; CDR3aa: CASSYQGARMHTEAFF
d_gene: TRBD2; abundance: .; v_gene: TRBV5-8; j_gene: TRBJ2-5; CDR3nt: TGTGCCAGCACCCCAGGACTAGATAAGACCCAGTACTTC; CDR3aa: CASTPGLDKTQYF
d_gene: .; abundance: .; v_gene: TRBV19; j_gene: TRBJ1-2; CDR3nt: TGTGCCAGTAGTATAGGTCCCGGGAACTATGGCTACACCTTC; CDR3aa: CASSIGPGNYGYTF
d_gene: .; abundance: .; v_gene: TRBV29-1; j_gene: TRBJ1-1; CDR3nt: TGCAGCGTGGGCCTAGGGGGAGCTTTCTTT; CDR3aa: CSVGLGGAFF
d_gene: TRBD1; abundance: .; v_gene: TRBV5-1; j_gene: TRBJ2-3; CDR3nt: TGCGCCAGCAGCCTCTCCGGGACAGGGATGGCAGATACGCAGTATTTT; CDR3aa: CASSLSGTGMADTQYF
d_gene: .; abundance: .; v_gene: TRBV19; j_gene: TRBJ1-2; CDR3nt: TGTGCCAGTAGTATTGGGCCAGCTAACTATGGCTACACCTTC; CDR3aa: CASSIGPANYGYTF
d_gene: TRBD1; abundance: .; v_gene: TRBV5-6; j_gene: TRBJ1-1; CDR3nt: TGTGCCAGCAGCCCCGGGACAGGGCAGGCTTTCTTT; CDR3aa: CASSPGTGQAFF
d_gene: TRBD1; abundance: once; v_gene: TRBV2; j_gene: TRBJ1-2; CDR3nt: TGTTCCACCCCGACCTCGACAGGGGGCACTAGTGGCTACACCTTC; CDR3aa: CSTPTSTGGTSGYTF
d_gene: .; abundance: .; v_gene: TRBV5-1; j_gene: TRBJ1-2; CDR3nt: TGCGCCAGCAGCTTGTTTCAGGGTCGGAGTGATGGCTACACCTTC; CDR3aa: CASSLFQGRSDGYTF
d_gene: .; abundance: .; v_gene: TRBV15; j_gene: TRBJ1-2; CDR3nt: TGTGCCACCAGCAGAACAAACTATGGCTACACCTTC; CDR3aa: CATSRTNYGYTF
d_gene: TRBD2; abundance: .; v_gene: TRBV9; j_gene: TRBJ2-5; CDR3nt: TGTGCCAGCAGCGTAGGAACCCCGGGACTAGCGGAAGAGACCCAGTACTTC; CDR3aa: CASSVGTPGLAEETQYF
d_gene: TRBD1; abundance: .; v_gene: TRBV7-2; j_gene: TRBJ1-4; CDR3nt: TGTGCCAGCAGCGCAGGGGGTAATGAAAAACTGTTTTTT; CDR3aa: CASSAGGNEKLFF
d_gene: TRBD1; abundance: .; v_gene: TRBV10-2; j_gene: TRBJ1-2; CDR3nt: TGCGCCAGCAAGGACAGGCGGGACTATGGCTACACCTTC; CDR3aa: CASKDRRDYGYTF
d_gene: .; abundance: .; v_gene: TRBV19; j_gene: TRBJ1-1; CDR3nt: TGTGCCAGTAGCAGTCAGGGGAACACTGAAGCTTTCTTT; CDR3aa: CASSSQGNTEAFF
d_gene: .; abundance: few; v_gene: TRBV19; j_gene: TRBJ1-1; CDR3nt: TGTGCCAGTAGTATTTCAACATATGAAGCTTTCTTT; CDR3aa: CASSISTYEAFF
d_gene: TRBD1; abundance: .; v_gene: TRBV7-9; j_gene: TRBJ1-2; CDR3nt: TGTGCCAGCAGCCGGAGACAGGGCTATGGCTACACCTTC; CDR3aa: CASSRRQGYGYTF
d_gene: TRBD1; abundance: .; v_gene: TRBV11-2; j_gene: TRBJ2-5; CDR3nt: TGTGCCAGCAGCCGAGTGCGAGGACAGGATCACCAAGAGACCCAGTACTTC; CDR3aa: CASSRVRGQDHQETQYF
d_gene: TRBD1; abundance: .; v_gene: TRBV27; j_gene: TRBJ1-2; CDR3nt: TGTGCCAGCAGTTCGTCAGGGGGTTGGGATGGCTACACCTTC; CDR3aa: CASSSSGGWDGYTF